This T cell receptor beta chain was retrieved from a study of glioma-infiltrating T cells (TCRdb year 2016). As for the study more broadly: Glioma tissue, non-neoplastic brain tissue and matched peripheral blood mononuclear cells were used as sources from which TCR alpha- and beta-chain repertoires were sequenced. Three low-grade glioma patients, roughly eight primary glioblastoma patients and three non-glioma patients contributing non-neoplastic brain tissue were included in the paired cohort. Each tissue-infiltrating repertoire was compared with the same patient's peripheral blood repertoire to measure divergence between tissue and blood T-cell populations.

This clonotype was seen ten or more times. Its recognized antigen is unknown. There are no base qualities to consult, and no much larger clone falls within one base. Beyond this particular receptor, the publication reports: In non-neoplastic patients, VJ-independent divergence between tissue and blood fell below expectation, whereas in all gliomas, and especially in low-grade gliomas, the divergence rose above expectation. Very few CDR3 sequences were shared between tissue and blood, attributed to high CDR3 diversity and limited sampling. Group comparisons were based on small numbers of patients: three non-neoplastic, three low-grade glioma and roughly eight glioblastoma patients.

The iRepertoire nested amplicon-rescue multiplex PCR (arm-PCR) platform was used to amplify TCR alpha and beta CDR3 regions from RNA. For one-step reverse transcription and amplification, roughly 90-450 ng of tissue mRNA or PBMC total RNA was used as input. Following bead purification, Illumina adapters were added by a secondary multiplex PCR, and the libraries were gel-purified between 200 and 400 bp. Libraries carried internal 6-nucleotide barcodes used for demultiplexing. Libraries were sequenced on an Illumina MiSeq with 2x220 or 2x250 nucleotide paired-end reads. The authors processed their data as follows. Paired reads were merged using FLASH 1.2.11 and were aligned to the GRCh37 human genome using BWA-MEM, after which TRA and TRB reads were extracted. For V and J assignment, an IMGT-derived reference of cassette sequences and CDR3 motifs that included pseudogenes was used. Three-frame translation of reads was performed, and productive CDR3s were defined as those with a C...FGXG motif and no stop codons. Unique combinations of V-J cassette pair and CDR3 amino acid sequence were defined as clonotypes. Filtering of reads was based on Hamming distance, with the threshold set by the sequence error rate of each sample in mapped regions. The public reads were run again by TCRdb, first through fastp at Q25 and then through MiXCR, and only productive beta chains were kept. Rows with one shared CDR3 protein collapse into an entry with the most common genes and DNA. The V and J calls, along with clone size, are taken from TCRdb and not from the paper's own processing. The sample data list fewer than 200,000 distinct CDR3 sequences, and more than 25% of these were observed just once. The ten largest clones represent 20% to 25% of the sample.

The germline V gene gives CDR1 as SGHRS and CDR2 as YFSETQ. The CDR3 covers 15 residues, taking in both the cysteine and the phenylalanine. The DNA shown is the 45-base CDR3, in frame from base 1. From V the trimming removes 4 bases and from J it removes 6 bases, while the gene matches leave 9 bases of the junction unaccounted for. Sequenced: glioma tissue, nonneoplastic brain tissue, or PBMCs (not recorded which). The V gene is TRBV5-1 and the J gene is TRBJ2-1, with 8 middle bases fitting TRBD2. This clonotype originated in a human donor with low-grade glioma or glioblastoma, undergoing nonglioma brain surgery, or in good health (not recorded which). The sequenced DNA: TGCGCCAGCAGCGAGACGGGAGGGTCGAGCAATGAGCAGTTCTTC. Translation gives CASSETGGSSNEQFF.